The subject of this entry is one T cell receptor beta chain. Repertoires were generated with immunoSEQ multiplex PCR, while TCRdb's copy carries only in-frame clones and drops some. The data hold around 100,000 clones, with nearly 85% observed a single time. This entry belongs to a study of blood T cell repertoires in COVID-19. The CDR3 extends over 15 amino acids. The chain combines TRBV12-1 with TRBJ2-7; TRBD2 is the table's D call and was not checked against the DNA. TRBV12-1 constitutes a pseudogene. The sample comprised peripheral blood. This TCR derives from a human donor in a cohort sampled during active or convalescent COVID-19. CDR3 residues: CASSLPVLTRYEQYF. CDR3 in DNA: TGTGCCAGCAGCTTACCCGTCCTGACTAGGTACGAGCAGTACTTC.